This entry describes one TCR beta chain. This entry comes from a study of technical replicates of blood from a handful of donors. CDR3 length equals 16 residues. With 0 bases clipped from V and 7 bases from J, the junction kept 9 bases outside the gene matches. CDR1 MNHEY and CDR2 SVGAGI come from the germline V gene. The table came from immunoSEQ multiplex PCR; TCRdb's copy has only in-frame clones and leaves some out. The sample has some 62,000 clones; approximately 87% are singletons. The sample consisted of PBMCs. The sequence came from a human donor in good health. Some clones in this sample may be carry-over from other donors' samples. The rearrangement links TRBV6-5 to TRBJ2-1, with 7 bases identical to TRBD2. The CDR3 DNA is TGTGCCAGCAGTTACTCTCCCGGACTAGTGACGAATGAGCAGTTCTTC. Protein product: CASSYSPGLVTNEQFF.